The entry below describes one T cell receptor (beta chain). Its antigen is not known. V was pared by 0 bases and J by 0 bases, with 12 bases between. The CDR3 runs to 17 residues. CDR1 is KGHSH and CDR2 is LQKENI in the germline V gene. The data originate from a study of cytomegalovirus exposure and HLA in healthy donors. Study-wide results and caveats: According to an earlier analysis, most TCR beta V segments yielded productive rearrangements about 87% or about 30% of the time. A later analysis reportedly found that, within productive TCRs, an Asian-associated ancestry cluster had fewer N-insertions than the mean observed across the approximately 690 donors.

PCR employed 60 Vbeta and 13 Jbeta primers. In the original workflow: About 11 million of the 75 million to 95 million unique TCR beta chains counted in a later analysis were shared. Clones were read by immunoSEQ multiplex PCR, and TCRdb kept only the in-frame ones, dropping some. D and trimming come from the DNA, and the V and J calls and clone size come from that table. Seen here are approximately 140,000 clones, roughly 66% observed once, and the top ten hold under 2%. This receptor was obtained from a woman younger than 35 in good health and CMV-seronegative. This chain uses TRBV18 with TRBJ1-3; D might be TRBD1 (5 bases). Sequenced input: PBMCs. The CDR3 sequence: CASSPPLGASSGNTIYF. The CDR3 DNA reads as TGTGCCAGCTCACCACCGTTAGGGGCGAGCTCTGGAAACACCATATATTTT.